These T cell receptor beta chains were read from a single sample in a study of blood T cell repertoires in COVID-19. Sequenced by immunoSEQ multiplex PCR; TCRdb stores in-frame clones only, minus some. Among roughly 380,000 clones listed, over 75% were seen once. Source material: peripheral blood. These receptors were obtained from a woman aged 40 to 49 with COVID-19, enrolled during active disease. Each CDR3 is given with its conserved first and last residue. The order of the fields is J gene, V gene, D gene, clone size, CDR3 DNA, CDR3 protein. The D gene is left open where the match is weak. Expanded clones get a size class; other rows say once, few or many, or leave the size out.

TRBJ2-3,TRBV19,TRBD1,.,TGTGCCAGTAGCCAGGGGGGCACAGATACGCAGTATTTT,CASSQGGTDTQYF
TRBJ2-1,TRBV28,.,.,TGTGCCAGCAGTTTATGGACGGCGTACGGGAGCAGGAATGAGCAGTTCTTC,CASSLWTAYGSRNEQFF
TRBJ1-5,TRBV27,TRBD1,.,TGTGCCAGCAGGCGGGGACAGAACAATCAGCCCCAGCATTTT,CASRRGQNNQPQHF
TRBJ1-5,TRBV7-8,.,.,TGTGCCAGCAGCTTACATAGCAATCAGCCCCAGCATTTT,CASSLHSNQPQHF
TRBJ1-4,TRBV5-8,.,once,TGTGCCAGCAGCTTGGTTTTCCTAGGGGAAGGGTTTTTT,CASSLVFLGEGFF
TRBJ2-2,TRBV19,TRBD1,.,TGTGCCAGTAGTCCGGGACAGGGCACCGGGGAGCTGTTTTTT,CASSPGQGTGELFF
TRBJ2-5,TRBV27,.,.,TGTGCCAGCAGTTCGGGGACACATCAAGAGACCCAGTACTTC,CASSSGTHQETQYF
TRBJ2-2,TRBV28,TRBD2,.,TGTGCCAGCAGTTTTGACGGGAGGATAACGGGGGAGCTGTTTTTT,CASSFDGRITGELFF
TRBJ1-2,TRBV7-8,.,.,TGTGCCAGCAGCTTAGGGTCCCCAGCGAGTGGCTACACCTTC,CASSLGSPASGYTF
TRBJ1-3,TRBV28,TRBD1,.,TGTGCCAGCAGGGAGGCCGGGACAGGGACTGGAAACACCATATATTTT,CASREAGTGTGNTIYF
TRBJ2-3,TRBV15,.,.,TGTGCCACCAGCAGAGATGCGGGGACGGGAGATACGCAGTATTTT,CATSRDAGTGDTQYF
TRBJ2-3,TRBV5-1,.,.,TGCGCCAGCAGGCGCAGCGCACAATCAGATACGCAGTATTTT,CASRRSAQSDTQYF
TRBJ2-1,TRBV20-1,.,.,TGCAGTGCCCTCCCCTACAATGAGCAGTTCTTC,CSALPYNEQFF
TRBJ1-2,TRBV6-5,.,.,TGTGCCAGCAGTTACTCGATACAGGCCTATGGCTACACCTTC,CASSYSIQAYGYTF
TRBJ2-5,TRBV5-1,TRBD2,.,TGCGCCAGCAGCCTCCAAGCGGGAGCGGTCAGGGAGACCCAGTACTTC,CASSLQAGAVRETQYF
TRBJ2-5,TRBV3-1/TRBV3-2,TRBD2,.,TGTGCCAGCACGGGGGAGGGAGAGACCCAGTACTTC,CASTGEGETQYF
TRBJ2-2,TRBV5-1,TRBD1,.,TGCGCCAGCAGCCAGGGACAGGGTCCCGCCGGGGAGCTGTTTTTT,CASSQGQGPAGELFF
TRBJ1-1,TRBV5-4,.,.,TGTGCCAGCAGCTTGGAGATTGCGGTGAACACTGAAGCTTTCTTT,CASSLEIAVNTEAFF
TRBJ2-2,TRBV11-2,.,.,TGTGCCAGCAGATTCCCAGGGTCTGTTACCGGGGAGCTGTTTTTT,CASRFPGSVTGELFF
TRBJ1-5,TRBV28,.,.,TGTGCCAGCAAACAATCCTTTGTGTTAGCAAATCAGCCCCAGCATTTT,CASKQSFVLANQPQHF
TRBJ1-1,TRBV29-1,.,.,TGCAGCGTGAGTCAAGCTTTCTTT,CSVSQAFF
TRBJ2-1,TRBV5-1,TRBD2,.,TGCGCCAGCAGCTTGCTATCACGGACTAGCGGCACCTACAATGAGCAGTTCTTC,CASSLLSRTSGTYNEQFF
TRBJ1-3,TRBV10-3,.,.,TGTGCCATCAGTGATCCCGGGTCTGGAAACACCATATATTTT,CAISDPGSGNTIYF
TRBJ1-6,TRBV27,.,once,TGTGCCAGCAGTTTTTTGACATCAAATTCACCCCTCCACTTT,CASSFLTSNSPLHF
TRBJ1-6,TRBV30,.,.,TGTGCCTGGAAGGGACTCCACGTTCTCAGGGATTCACCCCTCCACTTT,CAWKGLHVLRDSPLHF
TRBJ1-5,TRBV28,.,.,TGTGCCAGCATCTCCTATAGCAATCAGCCCCAGCATTTT,CASISYSNQPQHF
TRBJ1-1,TRBV28,.,.,TGTGCCAGCAGTTTGCCACAAGGGTGGGAGGGGGTGAACACTGAAGCTTTCTTT,CASSLPQGWEGVNTEAFF
TRBJ1-5,TRBV6-5,.,once,TGTGCCAGCAGTTACCCCCCGAAGGGGGTTACTCAGCCCCAGCATTTT,CASSYPPKGVTQPQHF
TRBJ1-3,TRBV29-1,.,.,TGCAGCGTTGAATTATGGGGGGCTGGAAACACCATATATTTT,CSVELWGAGNTIYF
TRBJ2-1,TRBV18,.,.,TGTGCCAGCTCACCCGACAGGAACTCCTACAATGAGCAGTTCTTC,CASSPDRNSYNEQFF
TRBJ2-1,TRBV24-1,.,.,TGTGCCACCAGTGATTCCCGACTGGATTGGCGGAATGAGCAGTTCTTC,CATSDSRLDWRNEQFF
TRBJ1-2,TRBV6-1,.,.,TGTGCCAGCAGTGAAGCGCTACCCTCGCACGCTAACTATGGCTACACCTTC,CASSEALPSHANYGYTF
TRBJ2-1,TRBV28,TRBD2,.,TGTGCCAGCAGTGGGACTAGCGGAGTCTACAATGAGCAGTTCTTC,CASSGTSGVYNEQFF
TRBJ1-6,TRBV5-1,.,.,TGCGCCAGCAGCTTGGCTCCTGCAGGGGCGGATTCACCCCTCCACTTT,CASSLAPAGADSPLHF
TRBJ1-4,TRBV7-9,.,.,TGTGCCAGCAGCCCCCCTTCCGGGAGTAATGAAAAACTGTTTTTT,CASSPPSGSNEKLFF
TRBJ2-2,TRBV2,TRBD1,few,TGTGCCAGCATTGAGGACAGGGGGTACACCGGGGAGCTGTTTTTT,CASIEDRGYTGELFF
TRBJ2-3,TRBV28,.,.,TGTGCCAGCAGTCCACACCGGGGAGGAGGCACAGATACGCAGTATTTT,CASSPHRGGGTDTQYF
TRBJ2-2,TRBV7-2,TRBD2,.,TGTGCCAGCAGCTTAGTGACTAGCGGGGGGGCGAACACCGGGGAGCTGTTTTTT,CASSLVTSGGANTGELFF
TRBJ2-3,TRBV19,TRBD1,.,TGTGCCACCCTGTGGGGACAGGGAGACACAGATACGCAGTATTTT,CATLWGQGDTDTQYF
TRBJ1-5,TRBV6-6,.,.,TGTGCCAGCAGCTACGGGGCGAATTATCAGCCCCAGCATTTT,CASSYGANYQPQHF
TRBJ1-2,TRBV28,.,.,TGTGCCAGCAGTTTCCCGCCCGGGGACTATGGCTACACCTTC,CASSFPPGDYGYTF
TRBJ1-5,TRBV12-3/TRBV12-4,.,.,TGTGCCAGCAGTTTTTCCCTAGATCAGCCCCAGCATTTT,CASSFSLDQPQHF
TRBJ1-1,TRBV5-1,.,few,TGCGCCAGCAGCTTGGCCGAAGGGAGACGGATGAACACTGAAGCTTTCTTT,CASSLAEGRRMNTEAFF
TRBJ1-1,TRBV7-8,TRBD1,.,TGTGCCAGCAGTTACTCGACAGGGAGGAACACTGAAGCTTTCTTT,CASSYSTGRNTEAFF
TRBJ2-5,TRBV5-1,.,.,TGCGCCAGCAGCTTGGGGGGGACACCGAAAGAGACCCAGTACTTC,CASSLGGTPKETQYF
TRBJ1-2,TRBV27,.,.,TGTGCCAGCAGCCCTCTCCGGATCCGGGCGGGGGGCTACACCTTC,CASSPLRIRAGGYTF
TRBJ2-1,TRBV18,TRBD2,.,TGTGCCAGCTCACCACCAAGCGGGGGGCGGTACAATGAGCAGTTCTTC,CASSPPSGGRYNEQFF
TRBJ1-1,TRBV7-3,TRBD1,.,TGTGCCAGCAGCGAGACAGGGGTCGGATGGAGCACTGAAGCTTTCTTT,CASSETGVGWSTEAFF
TRBJ1-6,TRBV6-6,.,.,TGTGCCAGCAGTTCAGCCGGGACAAAGAATTCACCCCTCCACTTT,CASSSAGTKNSPLHF